This T cell receptor beta chain was profiled in a study of T-cell reconstitution after alpha-beta-depleted transplantation in children. Germline V lookup: CDR1 SNHLY, CDR2 FYNNEI. Trimming pared 2 bases from V and 1 base from J, leaving 8 bases between. CDR3 length: 15 amino acids. Unique molecular identifiers featured in how the TCRbeta library was prepared. TCRdb recomputed calls from the PCR reads with MiXCR, one row per CDR3 protein. Of about 360,000 distinct CDR3 sequences in the sample, more than 10% are singletons; the top ten hold around 4.5%. The specimen comprised PBMCs, sampled from the stem cell graft. This TCR was sampled from a human donor who donated a stem cell graft to a child with Fanconi anemia. This chain connects TRBV2 to TRBJ2-2, with D maybe TRBD1 (6 bases). The CDR3 spells CASSEQGLNTGELFF. As DNA, the CDR3 is TGTGCCAGCAGTGAACAGGGGCTGAACACCGGGGAGCTGTTTTTT.